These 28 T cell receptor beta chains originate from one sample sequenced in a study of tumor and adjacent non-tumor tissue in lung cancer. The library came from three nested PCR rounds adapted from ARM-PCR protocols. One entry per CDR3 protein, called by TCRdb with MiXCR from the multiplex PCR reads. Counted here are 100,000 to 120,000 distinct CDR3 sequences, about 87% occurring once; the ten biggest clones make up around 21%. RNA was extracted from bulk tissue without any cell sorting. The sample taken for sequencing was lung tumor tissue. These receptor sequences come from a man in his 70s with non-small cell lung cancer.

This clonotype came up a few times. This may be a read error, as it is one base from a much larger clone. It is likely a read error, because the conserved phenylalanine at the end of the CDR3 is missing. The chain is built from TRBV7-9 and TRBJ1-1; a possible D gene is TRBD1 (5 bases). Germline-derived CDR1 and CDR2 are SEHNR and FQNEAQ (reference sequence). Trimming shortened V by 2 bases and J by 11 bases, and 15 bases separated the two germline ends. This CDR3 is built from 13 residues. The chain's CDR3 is CASSLSGAPGAFC. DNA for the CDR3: TGTGCCAGCAGCTTATCTGGGGCCCCGGGGGCTTTCTGT.

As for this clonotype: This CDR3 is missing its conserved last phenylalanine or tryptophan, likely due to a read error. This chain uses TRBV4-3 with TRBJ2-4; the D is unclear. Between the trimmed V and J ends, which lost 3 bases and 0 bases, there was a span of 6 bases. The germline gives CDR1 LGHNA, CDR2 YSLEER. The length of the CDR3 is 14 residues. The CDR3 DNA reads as TGCGCCAGCAGCCAGTCAGGAGCCAAAAACATTCAGTACTCC. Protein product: CASSQSGAKNIQYS.

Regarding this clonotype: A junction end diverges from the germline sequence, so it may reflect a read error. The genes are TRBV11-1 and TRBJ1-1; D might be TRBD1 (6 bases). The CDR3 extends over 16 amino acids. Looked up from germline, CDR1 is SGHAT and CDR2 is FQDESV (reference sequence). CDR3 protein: CASSLGQWGVNTETFF. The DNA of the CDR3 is TGTGCCAGCAGTTTGGGACAATGGGGCGTTAACACTGAAACTTTCTTT.

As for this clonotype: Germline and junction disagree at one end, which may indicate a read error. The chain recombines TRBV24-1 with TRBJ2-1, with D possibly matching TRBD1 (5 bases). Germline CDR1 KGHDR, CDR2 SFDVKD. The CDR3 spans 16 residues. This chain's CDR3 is CATSDIGLGAYNEQFF. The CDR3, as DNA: TGTGCCACCAGTGATATAGGCCTTGGGGCCTACAATGAACAGTTCTTC.

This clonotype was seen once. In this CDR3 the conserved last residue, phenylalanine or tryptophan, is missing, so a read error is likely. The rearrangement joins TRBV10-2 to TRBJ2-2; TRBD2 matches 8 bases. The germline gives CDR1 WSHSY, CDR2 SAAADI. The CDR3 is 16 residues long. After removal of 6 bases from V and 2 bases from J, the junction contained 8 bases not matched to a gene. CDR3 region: CASRPDGRGNTGELFL. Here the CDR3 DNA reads TGCGCCAGCAGACCAGACGGGAGGGGTAACACCGGGGAGCTGTTTTTA.

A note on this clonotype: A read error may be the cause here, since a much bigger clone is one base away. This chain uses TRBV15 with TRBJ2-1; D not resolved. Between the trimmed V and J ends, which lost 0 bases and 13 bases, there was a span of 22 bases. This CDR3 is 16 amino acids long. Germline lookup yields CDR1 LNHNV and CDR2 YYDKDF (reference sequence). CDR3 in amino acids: CATSRDIGRVVHTQFF. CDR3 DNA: TGTGCCACCAGCAGAGATATAGGGCGCGTGGTACACACACAGTTCTTC.

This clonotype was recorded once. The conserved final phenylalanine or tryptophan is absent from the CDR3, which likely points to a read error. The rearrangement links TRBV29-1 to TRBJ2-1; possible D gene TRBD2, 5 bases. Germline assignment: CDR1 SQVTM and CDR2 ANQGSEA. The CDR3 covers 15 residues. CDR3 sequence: CSVEGSGSSYNDQFL. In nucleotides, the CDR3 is TGCAGCGTTGAAGGAAGCGGTAGCTCCTACAATGATCAGTTCTTA.

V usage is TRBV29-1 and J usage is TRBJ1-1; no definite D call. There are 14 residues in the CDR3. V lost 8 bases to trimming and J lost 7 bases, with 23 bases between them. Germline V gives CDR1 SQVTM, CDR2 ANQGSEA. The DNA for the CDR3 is TGCAGCATCTTCGGTCAGGAAACTAAAAATGAAGCTTTCTTT. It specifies CSIFGQETKNEAFF.

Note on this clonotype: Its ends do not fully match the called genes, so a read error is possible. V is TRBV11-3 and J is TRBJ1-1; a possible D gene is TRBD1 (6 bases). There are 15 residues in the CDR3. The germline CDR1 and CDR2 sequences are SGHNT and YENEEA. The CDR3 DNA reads TGTACCAGCAGCCCCGGCACCGCAGGGGATACTGAAGCTTTCTTT. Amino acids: CTSSPGTAGDTEAFF.

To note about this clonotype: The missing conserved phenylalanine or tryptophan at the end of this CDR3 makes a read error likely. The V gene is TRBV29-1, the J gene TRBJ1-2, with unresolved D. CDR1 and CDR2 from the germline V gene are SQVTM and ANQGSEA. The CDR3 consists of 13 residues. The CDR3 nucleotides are TGTAGCGCCTCGCCCCGGGCCTTAATAGGCTACACCCTC. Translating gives CSASPRALIGYTL.

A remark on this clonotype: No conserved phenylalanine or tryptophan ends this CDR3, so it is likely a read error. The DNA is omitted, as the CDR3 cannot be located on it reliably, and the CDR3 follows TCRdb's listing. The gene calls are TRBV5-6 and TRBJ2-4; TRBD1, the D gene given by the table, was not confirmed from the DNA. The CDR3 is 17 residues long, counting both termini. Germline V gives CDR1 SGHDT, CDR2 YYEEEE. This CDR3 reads CASSTTGAGVVGNIQCL.

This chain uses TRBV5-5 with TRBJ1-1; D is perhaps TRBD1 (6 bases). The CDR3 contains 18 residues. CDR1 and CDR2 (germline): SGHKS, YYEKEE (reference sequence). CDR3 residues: CVNSYKPGRGAGITEAFF. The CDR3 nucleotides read TGTGTCAACAGTTACAAGCCGGGACGGGGGGCGGGTATAACTGAAGCTTTCTTT. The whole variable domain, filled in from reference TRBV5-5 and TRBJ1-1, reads DAGVTQSPTHLIKTRGQQVTLRCSPISGHKSVSWYQQVLGQGPQFIFQYYEKEERGRGNFPDRFSARQFPNYSSELNVNALLLGDSALYLCVNSYKPGRGAGITEAFFGQGTRLTVV.

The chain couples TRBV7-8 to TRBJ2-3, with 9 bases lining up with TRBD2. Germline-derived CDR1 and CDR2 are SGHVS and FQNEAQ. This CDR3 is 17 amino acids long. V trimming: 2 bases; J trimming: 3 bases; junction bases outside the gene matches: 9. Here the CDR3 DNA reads TGTGCCAGCAGCTTACTTAGGACTAGCGAGAGAACAGATACGCAGTATTTT. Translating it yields CASSLLRTSERTDTQYF.

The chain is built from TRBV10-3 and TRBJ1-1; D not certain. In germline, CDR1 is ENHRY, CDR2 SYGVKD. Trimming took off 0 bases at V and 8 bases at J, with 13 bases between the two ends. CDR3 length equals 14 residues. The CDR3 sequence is CAISESEVNIEAFF. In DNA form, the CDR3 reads TGTGCCATCAGTGAGTCAGAAGTAAACATCGAAGCTTTCTTT.

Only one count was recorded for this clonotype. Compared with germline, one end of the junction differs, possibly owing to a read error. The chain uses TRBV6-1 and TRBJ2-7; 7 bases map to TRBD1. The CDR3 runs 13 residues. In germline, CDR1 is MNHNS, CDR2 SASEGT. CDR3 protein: CASIGTDLYEQYF. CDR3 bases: TGTGCAAGCATAGGGACAGATCTGTACGAACAGTACTTC.

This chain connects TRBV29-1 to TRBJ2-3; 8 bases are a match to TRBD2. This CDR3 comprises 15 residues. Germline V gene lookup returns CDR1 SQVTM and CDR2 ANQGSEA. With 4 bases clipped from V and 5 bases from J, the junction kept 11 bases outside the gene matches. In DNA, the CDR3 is TGCAGCGTTGGACTACCGGGAGGGTGGGTAGATACGCAGTATTTT. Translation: CSVGLPGGWVDTQYF.

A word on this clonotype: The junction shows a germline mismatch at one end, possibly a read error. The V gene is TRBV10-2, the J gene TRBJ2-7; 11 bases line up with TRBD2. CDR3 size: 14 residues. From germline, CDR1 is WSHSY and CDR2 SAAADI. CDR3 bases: TGCGCCAGCAGTGATACTAGCGGGGGCTACGAGCATTACTTC. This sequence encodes CASSDTSGGYEHYF.

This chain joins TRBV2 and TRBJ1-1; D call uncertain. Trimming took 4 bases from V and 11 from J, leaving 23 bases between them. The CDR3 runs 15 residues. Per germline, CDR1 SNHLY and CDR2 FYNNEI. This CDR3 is CASSASYSGSTHAFF. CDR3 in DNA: TGTGCCAGCAGTGCTTCATACAGCGGTTCGACTCATGCTTTCTTT. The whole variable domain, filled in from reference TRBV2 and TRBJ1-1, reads EPEVTQTPSHQVTQMGQEVILRCVPISNHLYFYWYRQILGQKVEFLVSFYNNEISEKSEIFDDQFSVERPDGSNFTLKIRSTKLEDSAMYFCASSASYSGSTHAFFGQGTRLTVV.

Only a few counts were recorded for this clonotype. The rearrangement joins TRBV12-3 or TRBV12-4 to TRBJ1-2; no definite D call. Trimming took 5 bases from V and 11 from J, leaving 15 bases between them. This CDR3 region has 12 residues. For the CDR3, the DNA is TGTGCCAGCAGTCCCGGAGCGGGTCGTTACACCTTC. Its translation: CASSPGAGRYTF.

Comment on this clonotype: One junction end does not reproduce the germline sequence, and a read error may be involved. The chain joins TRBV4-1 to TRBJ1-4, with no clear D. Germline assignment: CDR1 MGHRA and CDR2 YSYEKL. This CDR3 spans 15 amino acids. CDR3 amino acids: CATSQVTTDPRKLFF. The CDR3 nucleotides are TGCGCCACCAGCCAAGTGACAACCGATCCCCGGAAACTGTTTTTT.

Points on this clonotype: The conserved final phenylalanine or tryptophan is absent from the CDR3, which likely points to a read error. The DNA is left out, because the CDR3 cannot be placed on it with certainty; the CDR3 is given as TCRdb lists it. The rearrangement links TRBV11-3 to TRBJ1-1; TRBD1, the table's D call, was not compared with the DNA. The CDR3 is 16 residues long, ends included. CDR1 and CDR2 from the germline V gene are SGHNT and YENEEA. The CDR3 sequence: CASGLKTGWMNTEVFL.

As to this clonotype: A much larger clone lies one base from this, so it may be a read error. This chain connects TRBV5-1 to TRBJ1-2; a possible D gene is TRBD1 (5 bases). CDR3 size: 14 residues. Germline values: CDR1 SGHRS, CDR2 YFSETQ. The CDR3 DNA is TGCGCCAGCAGCTTGGGACAGACCCCCGGTGGCTACAGCTTC. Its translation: CASSLGQTPGGYSF.

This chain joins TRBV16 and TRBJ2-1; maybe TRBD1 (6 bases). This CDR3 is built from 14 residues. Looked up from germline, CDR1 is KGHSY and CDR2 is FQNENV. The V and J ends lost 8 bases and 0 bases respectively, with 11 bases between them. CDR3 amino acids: CASWTASSYNEQFF. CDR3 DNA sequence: TGTGCCAGCTGGACAGCTAGCTCCTACAATGAGCAGTTCTTC.

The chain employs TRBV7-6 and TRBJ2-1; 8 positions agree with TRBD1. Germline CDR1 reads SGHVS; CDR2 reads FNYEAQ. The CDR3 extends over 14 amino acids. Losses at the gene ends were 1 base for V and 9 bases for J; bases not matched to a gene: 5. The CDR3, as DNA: TGTGCCAGCAGCTTAGGGGCAGGGGGCAGTGAGCAGTTCTTC. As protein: CASSLGAGGSEQFF.

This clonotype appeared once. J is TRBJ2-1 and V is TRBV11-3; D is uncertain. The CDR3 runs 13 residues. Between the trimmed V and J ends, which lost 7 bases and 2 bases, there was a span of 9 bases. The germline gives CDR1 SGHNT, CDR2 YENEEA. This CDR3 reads CASTPWTYNEQFF. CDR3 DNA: TGTGCCAGCACTCCATGGACCTACAATGAGCAGTTCTTC.

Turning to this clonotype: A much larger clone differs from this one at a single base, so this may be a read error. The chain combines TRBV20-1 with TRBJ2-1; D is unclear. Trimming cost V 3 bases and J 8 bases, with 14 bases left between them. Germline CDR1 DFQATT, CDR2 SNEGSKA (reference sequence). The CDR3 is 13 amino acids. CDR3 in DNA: TGCAGTGCTAGTCCAGTCCTAAGGGATGAGCAGTTCTTC. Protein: CSASPVLRDEQFF.

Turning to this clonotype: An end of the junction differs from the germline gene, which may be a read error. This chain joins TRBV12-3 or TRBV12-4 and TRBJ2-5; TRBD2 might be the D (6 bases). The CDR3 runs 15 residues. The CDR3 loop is CACSGLTGVVEIQYF. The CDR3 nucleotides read TGTGCCTGCAGCGGGCTAACGGGAGTGGTGGAGATCCAGTACTTC.

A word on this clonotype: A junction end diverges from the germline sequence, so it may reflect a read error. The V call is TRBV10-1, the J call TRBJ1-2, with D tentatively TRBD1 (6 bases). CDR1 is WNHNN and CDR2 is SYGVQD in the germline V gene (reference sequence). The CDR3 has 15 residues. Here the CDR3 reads CASSESTGQPHGYTF. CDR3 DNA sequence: TGTGCCAGTAGTGAGTCGACAGGCCAACCCCATGGCTACACCTTC.